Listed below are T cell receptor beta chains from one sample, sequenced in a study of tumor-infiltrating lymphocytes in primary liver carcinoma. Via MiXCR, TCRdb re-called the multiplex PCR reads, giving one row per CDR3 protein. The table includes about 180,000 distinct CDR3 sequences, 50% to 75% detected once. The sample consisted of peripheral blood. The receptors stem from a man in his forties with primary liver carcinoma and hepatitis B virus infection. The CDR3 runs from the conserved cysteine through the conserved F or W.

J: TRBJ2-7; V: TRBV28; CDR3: CASSPPIAGGPYEQYF
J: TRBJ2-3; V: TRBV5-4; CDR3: CASSLPTGGYTGTQYF
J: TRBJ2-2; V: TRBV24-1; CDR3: CATSDLNEGTTGELFF
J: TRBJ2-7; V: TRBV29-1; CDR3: CSVVGSLGSYEQYF
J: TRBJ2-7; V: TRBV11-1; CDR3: CASSRDGALYFEQYF
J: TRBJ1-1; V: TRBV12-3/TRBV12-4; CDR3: CASSPWQPGKTFF
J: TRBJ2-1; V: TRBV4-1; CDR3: CASSRERASYNEQFF
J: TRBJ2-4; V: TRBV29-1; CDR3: CSVLVPAKNILYF
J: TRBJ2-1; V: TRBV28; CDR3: CASRSEQYNEQFF
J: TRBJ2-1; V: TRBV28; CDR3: CASRRLGEYNEQFF
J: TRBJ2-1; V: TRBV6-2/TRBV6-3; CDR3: CASGLLGREVNEQFF
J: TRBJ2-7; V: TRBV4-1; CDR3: CASRSRDGDYEQYF
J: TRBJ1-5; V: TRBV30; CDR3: CAWSINSNQPQHF
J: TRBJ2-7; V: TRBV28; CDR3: CASSPNTVGEQYF
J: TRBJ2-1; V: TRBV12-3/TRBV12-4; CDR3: CARISSERRTYNEQFF
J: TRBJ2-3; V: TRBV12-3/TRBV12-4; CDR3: CASSPRDRASTDTQYF
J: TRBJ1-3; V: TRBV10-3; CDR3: CAIATPPGNTIYF
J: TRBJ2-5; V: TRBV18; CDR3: CANSGGSKETQYF
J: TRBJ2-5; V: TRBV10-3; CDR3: CAISPGEQGVWYF
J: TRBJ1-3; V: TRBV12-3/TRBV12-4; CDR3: CASSVVTNGNTIYF
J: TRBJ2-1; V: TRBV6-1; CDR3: CASSEESYNEQFF
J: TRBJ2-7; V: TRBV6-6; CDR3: CASRQGTAQYF
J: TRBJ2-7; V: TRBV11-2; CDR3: CVISVGTYSSYEQYF
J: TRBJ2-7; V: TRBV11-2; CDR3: CASLPNGGRDRLEQYF
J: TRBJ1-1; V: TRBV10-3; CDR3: CAISGGQLGVGAFF
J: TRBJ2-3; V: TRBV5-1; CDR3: CASSALVAGVKDTQYF
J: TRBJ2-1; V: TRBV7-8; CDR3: CASSLGPGQGNNEQFF
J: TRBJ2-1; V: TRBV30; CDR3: CAWSGAEGPLKSGPYNEQFF
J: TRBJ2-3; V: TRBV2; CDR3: CASSPDRGRGDTQYF
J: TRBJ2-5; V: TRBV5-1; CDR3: CASSYGAGRETQYF
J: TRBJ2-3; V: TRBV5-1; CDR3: CASSSIGTGPDTQYF
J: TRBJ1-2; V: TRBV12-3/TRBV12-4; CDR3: CASSLGGAGYTF
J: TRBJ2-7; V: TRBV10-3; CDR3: CAFMGVATYEQYF
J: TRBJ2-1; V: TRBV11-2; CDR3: CASTSRHSVRIYEQFF
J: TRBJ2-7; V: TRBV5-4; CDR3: CASSFGQPHGGSYEQYF
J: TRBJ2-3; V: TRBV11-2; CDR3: CASSFGGYTDTQYF
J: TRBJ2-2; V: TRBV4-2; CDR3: CASSRLGGDTGELFF
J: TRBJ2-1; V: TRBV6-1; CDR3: CATSEYSGTGPYNEQFF
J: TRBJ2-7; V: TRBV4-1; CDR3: CASSQARLGQGSYEQYF
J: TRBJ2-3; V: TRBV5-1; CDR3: CASSLVVSTDTQYF
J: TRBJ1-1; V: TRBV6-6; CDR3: CASFSRGQAVGTEAFF
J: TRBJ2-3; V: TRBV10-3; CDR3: CAVNEDATDTQYF
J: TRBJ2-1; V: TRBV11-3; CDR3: CASSSGAYNEQFF
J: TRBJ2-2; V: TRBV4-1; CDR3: CASSAGVGKLFF